The clone carrying this T cell receptor (beta chain) was observed many times. CDR3 length: 15 amino acids. The germline CDR1 and CDR2 sequences are MNHEY and SVGAGI. Trimming at V came to 5 bases and at J to 5 bases, leaving 8 bases not matched to a gene. This sample was included in a study of human T cells and chemical hapten exposure. Time point: healthy volunteer bleed at 6 weeks. Unfractionated whole blood was the source of the extracted total RNA. TCRdb processed the RACE reads anew with MiXCR; each CDR3 protein has one entry. The table records 65,000 or so distinct CDR3 sequences, about 5.7% of them present only once.

This clonotype was sampled from a female donor in good health. Some clones in this sample may be carry-over from other donors' samples. The genes are TRBV6-5 and TRBJ2-3; TRBD2 aligns across 9 bases. The source material was whole blood. The CDR3 sequence is CASSNLAGRGDTQYF. CDR3 in DNA: TGTGCCAGCAGTAACCTAGCGGGAAGGGGAGATACGCAGTATTTT.